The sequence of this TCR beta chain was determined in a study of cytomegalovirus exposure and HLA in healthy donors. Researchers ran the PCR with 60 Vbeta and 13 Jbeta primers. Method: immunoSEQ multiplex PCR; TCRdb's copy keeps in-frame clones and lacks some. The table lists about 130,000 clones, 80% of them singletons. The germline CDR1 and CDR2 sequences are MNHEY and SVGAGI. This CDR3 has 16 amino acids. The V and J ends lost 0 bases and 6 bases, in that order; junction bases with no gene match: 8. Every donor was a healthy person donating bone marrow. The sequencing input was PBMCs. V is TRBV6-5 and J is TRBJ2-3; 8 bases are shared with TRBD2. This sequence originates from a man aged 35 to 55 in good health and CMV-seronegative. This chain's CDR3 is CASSYSGGGILDTQYF. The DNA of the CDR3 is TGTGCCAGCAGTTACTCGGGCGGGGGGATCCTGGATACGCAGTATTTT.